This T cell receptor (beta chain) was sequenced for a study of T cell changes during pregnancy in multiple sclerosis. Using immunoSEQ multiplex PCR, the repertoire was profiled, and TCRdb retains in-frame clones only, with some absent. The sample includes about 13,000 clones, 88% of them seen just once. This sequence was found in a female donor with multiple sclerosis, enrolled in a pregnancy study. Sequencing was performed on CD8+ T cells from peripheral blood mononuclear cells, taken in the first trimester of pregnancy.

In DNA form, the CDR3 reads TGTGCCAGCAGCTTAAGGGGTATGGCTAGCGGGGGCCAGTTCTTC. Its protein is CASSLRGMASGGQFF. The V gene is TRBV7-9, the J gene TRBJ2-1; 10 nucleotides align to TRBD2. The CDR3 is made up of 15 amino acids. CDR1 and CDR2 (germline): SEHNR, FQNEAQ (reference sequence). The V segment lost 2 bases and the J segment 13 bases; nucleotides outside the gene matches: 11.